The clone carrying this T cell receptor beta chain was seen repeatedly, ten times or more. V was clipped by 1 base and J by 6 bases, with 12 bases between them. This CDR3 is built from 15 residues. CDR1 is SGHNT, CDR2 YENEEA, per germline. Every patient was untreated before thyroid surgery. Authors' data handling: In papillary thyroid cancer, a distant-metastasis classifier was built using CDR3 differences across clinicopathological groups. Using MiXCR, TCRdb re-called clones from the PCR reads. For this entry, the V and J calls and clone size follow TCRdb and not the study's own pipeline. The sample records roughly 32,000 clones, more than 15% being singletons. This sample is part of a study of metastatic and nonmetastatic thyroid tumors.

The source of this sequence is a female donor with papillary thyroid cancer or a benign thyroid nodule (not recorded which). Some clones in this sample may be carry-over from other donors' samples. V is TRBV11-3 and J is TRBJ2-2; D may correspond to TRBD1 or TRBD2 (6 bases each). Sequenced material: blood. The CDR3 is CASSLAAGEAGELFF. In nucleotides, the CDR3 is TGTGCCAGCAGCTTAGCGGCAGGGGAGGCCGGGGAGCTGTTTTTT.